This TCR beta chain emerged from a study of T cells in Graves' hyperthyroidism and ophthalmopathy. Using RNA transcripts as the source, TCR beta CDR3 regions were amplified. During a first-round RT-PCR of the TCR CDR3, the HTBI primer set was used. In TCRdb, the multiplex PCR reads were re-called with MiXCR into one record per CDR3 protein. The table has 270,000 or so distinct CDR3 sequences, roughly 15% seen once; the top ten hold under 35%. Ten or more counts support this clonotype. Its antigen is currently unknown. A sample of blood taken at first hyperthyroidism diagnosis preceded any ophthalmopathy symptoms. PBMCs came from more than 9.5 ml fresh peripheral blood. Per the germline V gene, CDR1 is ENHRY and CDR2 is SYGVKD. V lost 4 bases to trimming and J lost 0 bases, with 9 bases between them. The CDR3 has 14 amino acids. Study-level points and caveats: The majority of expanded thyroid clonotypes above 0.001 also appeared in blood.

This chain connects TRBV10-3 to TRBJ1-1, with D possibly matching TRBD1 (5 bases). Input material: blood. The TCR was taken from a woman aged 45-60 years with Graves' hyperthyroidism that later progressed to Graves' ophthalmopathy. CDR3 sequence: CAISGGIMNTEAFF. The CDR3 coding sequence is TGTGCCATCAGTGGGGGCATTATGAACACTGAAGCTTTCTTT.